This T cell receptor (beta chain) comes out of a study of T cells in Graves' hyperthyroidism and ophthalmopathy. Whole-study findings and limits: A model built on 13 V-J features separated ophthalmopathy from stable hyperthyroidism. Most expanded thyroid clonotypes above 0.001 also appeared in blood.

Researchers defined stable Graves' hyperthyroidism as no ophthalmopathy progression within 18 months. Patients having uncontrolled infection, another autoimmune disease, pregnancy or lactation were not included. Comments on this clonotype: Its antigen is unidentified.

The V end was cut by 4 bases, the J end by 4 bases, with 19 bases between. CDR3 length: 16 residues. Germline V lookup: CDR1 SGHAT, CDR2 FQNNGV. The investigators amplified TCR beta CDR3 regions from RNA transcripts. The TCR CDR3 was amplified in a first-round RT-PCR using the HTBI primer set. TCRdb re-called the multiplex PCR reads through MiXCR, storing one row per CDR3 protein. The sample yields a few hundred thousand distinct CDR3 sequences, around 15% seen once. This clonotype originated in a woman in her forties with Graves' hyperthyroidism. The material sequenced was blood. The chain links TRBV11-2 to TRBJ1-2; a possible D gene is TRBD1 (5 bases). The CDR3 region is CASSSNQGKRGYGYTF. The CDR3 nucleotides read TGTGCCAGCAGCTCTAACCAGGGCAAGAGGGGCTATGGCTACACCTTC.